The clone carrying this TCR beta chain has just a few counts. What it binds is unknown. This record belongs to a study of T-cell memory formation after mild COVID-19. Study-level information: The study found TCR clusters largely donor specific. General study points: The study found balanced CD4/CD8 in clones contracting day 15 to 85 and a CD4+ lean in later expanders. Cross-reactive memory appears to have joined, as suggested by some responding clones showing up in pre-infection memory.

5'RACE primed from the constant segment yielded TCR alpha and TCR beta cDNA libraries bearing sample barcodes and UMIs. One entry per CDR3 protein, called by TCRdb with MiXCR from the 5' RACE reads. The sample lists around 390,000 distinct CDR3 sequences, approximately 15% occurring once. Germline V lookup: CDR1 LGHNA, CDR2 YSLEER. The CDR3 contains 18 residues. The V end lost 3 bases, the J end lost 3 bases, and 20 bases lay between the germline ends. This chain joins TRBV4-3 and TRBJ2-2, with TRBD1 as a possible D gene (5 bases). This receptor was taken from a man aged 18 to 29 who had mild COVID-19 (a few samples of this study predate the infection). Cell type and time point are not known. The sequenced sample consisted of PBMCs or a T cell subset sorted from them (not recorded which). CDR3 in DNA: TGCGCCAGCAGCCACAGAGACAGCGTACTAACCTACACCGGGGAGCTGTTTTTT. Translating gives CASSHRDSVLTYTGELFF.